This TCR beta chain was observed in a study of blood T cell repertoires in COVID-19. Study details: All recovered Cohort 3 donors got two negative PCRs, got clearance, or saw symptom resolution. Sites across the United States, Italy and Spain contributed samples from acute and convalescent COVID-19.

Method: immunoSEQ multiplex PCR; TCRdb's copy keeps in-frame clones and lacks some. The repertoire has 350,000 to 450,000 clones, about 90% of them found once; the top ten carry 1.5% to 2.5%. Donors were grouped by their self-reported clinical history. Between the trimmed V and J ends, which lost 3 bases and 12 bases, there was a span of 9 bases. Looked up from germline, CDR1 is KGHSH and CDR2 is LQKENI. The CDR3 consists of 12 residues. The TCR sequence derives from a man aged 35 to 55 in a cohort exposed to, infected with or recovered from COVID-19 (not recorded which). Sequenced material: PBMCs or T cells enriched from blood (not recorded which). This chain uses TRBV18 with TRBJ2-6; D unresolved. The CDR3 coding sequence is TGTGCCAGCTCACCGAGTGATCCCGTCCTGACTTTC. Translating gives CASSPSDPVLTF.